Shown below are 21 T cell receptor beta chains from a single sample sequenced in a study of Ad26.COV2.S vaccination and SARS-CoV-2 variants. Some clones are missing from TCRdb's copy, which holds only in-frame ones; the method was immunoSEQ multiplex PCR. The sample records some 340,000 clones, roughly 86% being singletons. This sample's treatment: 15 to 20 received Ad26.COV2.S at low or high dose, single or two shots; 5 received placebo; per-sample allocation not given. Samples came from day 63 after the first vaccine or placebo injection. The sequencing used peripheral blood, collected in a trial of Ad26.COV2.S vaccine versus placebo. The receptor source for this set is a person between 18 and 59 years old who received the Ad26.COV2.S COVID-19 vaccine or a placebo.

V and J are TRBV25-1 and TRBJ2-5, with 9 nucleotides matching TRBD2. This CDR3 has 15 residues. CDR1 MGHDK and CDR2 SYGVNS come from the germline V gene. The ends lost 2 bases at V and 5 bases at J; junction bases unmatched: 6. The CDR3 loop reads CASSEGYSGGETQYF. The CDR3 region has the DNA TGTGCCAGCAGTGAAGGGTACAGCGGGGGGGAGACCCAGTACTTC.

CDR3 loop: CTSSQGGRDRGYTTGELFF. CDR3 nucleotides: TGCACCAGCAGCCAAGGGGGGCGGGACAGGGGATACACAACCGGGGAGCTGTTTTTT. The chain uses TRBV1 and TRBJ2-2; the tabulated D call, TRBD1, remains unverified against the DNA. TRBV1 is described as a pseudogene. The CDR3 contains 19 residues.

On this clone itself: Other nucleotide sequences in the sample specify the same CDR3. The chain carries TRBV5-4 and TRBJ2-3; 10 nucleotides match TRBD2. CDR1 and CDR2 from the germline V gene are SGHNT and YYREEE (reference sequence). The trim removed 2 bases at V and 1 base at J, leaving 1 base unmatched. CDR3 length equals 15 residues. The CDR3 here is CASSLAGGRTDTQYF. Written as DNA, the CDR3 is TGTGCCAGCAGCTTAGCGGGGGGGCGCACAGATACGCAGTATTTT.

The count of this clone is one. V gene TRBV5-1 combines with J gene TRBJ2-3; 9 nucleotides match TRBD2. The CDR3 spans 17 residues. Per germline, CDR1 SGHRS and CDR2 YFSETQ. V shed 4 bases and J 6 bases; nucleotides not matched to a gene: 15. CDR3 residues: CASSPRLASGERDTQYF. The CDR3 bases are TGCGCCAGCAGCCCCCGGTTGGCTAGCGGGGAGAGGGATACGCAGTATTTT.

The rearrangement uses TRBV3-1 (or the pseudogene TRBV3-2) and TRBJ1-2; D ambiguous. V was pared by 8 bases and J by 8 bases, with 15 bases between. The germline gives CDR1 LGHDT, CDR2 YNNKEL (reference sequence). This CDR3 has 12 amino acids. The CDR3 nucleotides are TGTGCCAGCGCATGGGGAGGTCTGGGCTACACCTTC. It is translated as CASAWGGLGYTF.

A single count supports this clone. The chain joins TRBV5-1 to TRBJ2-2; D may be TRBD1 (6 bases). V dropped 2 bases and J dropped 6 bases, with 17 bases sitting between them. CDR1 SGHRS and CDR2 YFSETQ come from the germline V gene. The CDR3 runs to 16 residues. CDR3 residues: CASSFLVQGSPGELFF. CDR3 nucleotide sequence: TGCGCCAGCAGCTTTCTTGTCCAGGGGAGTCCCGGGGAGCTGTTTTTT.

This clone was seen only once. The V call is TRBV20-1, the J call TRBJ2-7; 8 bases line up with TRBD2. V shed 3 bases, J shed 6 bases, and the junction held 10 bases outside the gene matches. This CDR3 is built from 14 residues. Germline V gene data show CDR1 as DFQATT and CDR2 as SNEGSKA (reference sequence). CDR3 DNA sequence: TGCAGTGCTAGTGAACCAGGACTAGCTTCCGAGCAGTACTTC. Translation: CSASEPGLASEQYF.

The chain links TRBV30 to TRBJ2-5; the D gene is possibly TRBD2 (7 bases). CDR3 size: 11 residues. Germline V lookup: CDR1 GTSNPN, CDR2 SVGIG (reference sequence). Trimming left V 3 bases short and J 9 bases short, with 11 bases between. The CDR3 sequence is CAWRLGGAQYF. For the CDR3, the DNA is TGTGCCTGGAGGTTAGGGGGGGCCCAGTACTTC.

This chain uses TRBV19 with TRBJ1-2, with no clear D. This CDR3 region has 13 residues. The V end lost 3 bases, the J end lost 8 bases, and 13 bases lay between the germline ends. Germline V gene lookup returns CDR1 LNHDA and CDR2 SQIVND (reference sequence). The chain's CDR3 is CASSITPTTGYTF. In DNA, the CDR3 is TGTGCCAGTAGTATTACTCCGACGACAGGCTACACCTTC.

The genes are TRBV9 and TRBJ2-5; D tentatively fits TRBD1 or TRBD2 (7 bases each). Per the germline V gene, CDR1 is SGDLS and CDR2 is YYNGEE. V was pared by 0 bases and J by 3 bases, with 21 bases between. CDR3 length: 18 amino acids. Here the CDR3 reads CASSVGPEGRGQKETQYF. CDR3 bases: TGTGCCAGCAGCGTAGGGCCGGAGGGGAGGGGGCAAAAAGAGACCCAGTACTTC.

The chain recombines TRBV19 with TRBJ1-4; D gene ambiguous. The CDR3 runs 14 residues. Germline values: CDR1 LNHDA, CDR2 SQIVND (reference sequence). V was cut by 4 bases and J by 8 bases, with 14 bases left in between. The chain's CDR3 is CASSTTQAREKLFF. In DNA, the CDR3 is TGTGCCAGTAGTACTACGCAGGCGCGGGAAAAACTGTTTTTT.

The genes are TRBV11-2 and TRBJ2-3; D possibly matches TRBD1 or TRBD2 (6 bases each). Trimming took off 2 bases at V and 3 bases at J, with 9 bases between the two ends. From germline, CDR1 is SGHAT and CDR2 FQNNGV. The CDR3 has 14 residues. CDR3 bases: TGTGCCAGCAGCTTACGGGGGCGAACAGATACGCAGTATTTT. This sequence encodes CASSLRGRTDTQYF.

This chain uses TRBV12-5 with TRBJ1-5; D is perhaps TRBD1 (6 bases). Germline V lookup: CDR1 LGHNT, CDR2 FRNRAP. The CDR3 has 16 amino acids. Between the trimmed V and J ends, which lost 0 bases and 5 bases, there was a span of 14 bases. The CDR3 sequence: CASGLVRTGRDQPQHF. The CDR3 DNA follows: TGTGCTAGTGGTTTGGTAAGAACAGGGAGGGATCAGCCCCAGCATTTT.

The gene calls are TRBV19 and TRBJ1-2; D is unclear. Deletions cut 6 bases from V and 8 bases from J, with 19 bases between. CDR3 size: 14 residues. Germline CDR1 reads LNHDA; CDR2 reads SQIVND (reference sequence). The CDR3 loop is CASRSSDSPNGYTF. The CDR3 region has the DNA TGTGCCAGTAGATCTTCGGACTCCCCGAACGGCTACACCTTC.

The gene calls are TRBV7-9 and TRBJ2-2; 7 nucleotides agree with TRBD1. CDR3 length equals 16 residues. V gave up 6 bases and J gave up 4 bases; unmatched junction bases: 11. Germline V gene lookup returns CDR1 SEHNR and CDR2 FQNEAQ (reference sequence). CDR3 nucleotides: TGTGCCAGCAGGTACGCCGGGACAGTTCGCACCGGGGAGCTGTTTTTT. Translated, it gives CASRYAGTVRTGELFF.

Points on this clone: The same CDR3 arises from other DNA sequences in this sample as well. The chain's CDR3 is CASSPRDTGELFF. In DNA, the CDR3 is TGTGCCAGCTCACCACGAGACACCGGGGAGCTGTTTTTT. V gene TRBV18 combines with J gene TRBJ2-2, with D unclear. Trimming shortened V by 1 base and J by 3 bases, and 3 bases separated the two germline ends. Germline-derived CDR1 and CDR2 are KGHSH and LQKENI. This CDR3 region has 13 residues. Supplemented by reference TRBV18 and TRBJ2-2, the full variable domain reads NAGVMQNPRHLVRRRGQEARLRCSPMKGHSHVYWYRQLPEEGLKFMVYLQKENIIDESGMPKERFSAEFPKEGPSILRIQQVVRGDSAAYFCASSPRDTGELFFGEGSRLTVL.

This clone was observed once. This chain connects TRBV3-1 (or the pseudogene TRBV3-2) to TRBJ2-7; D is unresolved. CDR1 and CDR2 from the germline V gene are LGHDT and YNNKEL (reference sequence). There are 15 residues in the CDR3. Trimming removed 0 bases at V and 1 base at J, with 10 bases between. The CDR3 spells CASSQENHGSYEQYF. The CDR3 DNA follows: TGTGCCAGCAGCCAAGAGAATCACGGATCCTACGAGCAGTACTTC.

This clone was picked up one time. This rearrangement joins TRBV5-6 to TRBJ1-2, with no clear D. CDR3 length: 14 residues. Germline lookup yields CDR1 SGHDT and CDR2 YYEEEE. Trimming stripped 4 bases from V and 8 bases from J, with 18 bases between. CDR3 in DNA: TGTGCCAGCAGCCGCGAGTTTGAGTCGGCCGGCTACACCTTC. It translates to CASSREFESAGYTF.

The chain uses TRBV2 and TRBJ2-3; the match to TRBD1 covers 9 bases. V dropped 8 bases and J dropped 6; count of bases not matched to a gene: 6. Germline values: CDR1 SNHLY, CDR2 FYNNEI. The CDR3 spans 13 residues. CDR3 sequence reads: CASRDRVGDTQYF. The CDR3 nucleotides read TGTGCCAGCCGGGACAGGGTAGGTGATACGCAGTATTTT.

The J gene is TRBJ1-2, the V gene TRBV7-9; possibly TRBD1 for D (6 bases). From germline, CDR1 is SEHNR and CDR2 FQNEAQ (reference sequence). V was trimmed by 5 bases and J by 10 bases, leaving 32 bases between them. This CDR3 is 18 amino acids long. The CDR3 here is CASSQPPGGAYVAPVYTF. The CDR3 nucleotides read TGTGCCAGCAGCCAGCCCCCGGGGGGCGCTTATGTGGCTCCAGTCTACACCTTC.

CDR3 bases: TGTGCCAGCAGCCTCGCGCCCGGGACAGGGGGGTATGGCTACACCTTC. This encodes CASSLAPGTGGYGYTF. The rearrangement joins TRBV11-2 to TRBJ1-2, with 11 positions matching TRBD1. With 5 bases clipped from V and 5 bases from J, the junction kept 10 bases outside the gene matches. The CDR3 has 16 amino acids. Germline values: CDR1 SGHAT, CDR2 FQNNGV.